These T cell receptor beta chains were read from a single sample in a study of long-term antiretroviral therapy in people with HIV. Clones were read by immunoSEQ multiplex PCR, and TCRdb kept only the in-frame ones, dropping some. The table has about 21,000 clones, more than 70% seen once. The starting material was unsorted PBMCs, obtained less than 1.8 years before starting antiretroviral therapy. All receptors derive from a woman in her 40s with HIV. Each CDR3 is given with its conserved first and last residue. The D gene is left open where the match is weak. Not every row has a clone size; where given, it reads once, few, many or a size class.

CASSLGNRVADGYTF TGTGCCAGCAGCTTGGGAAACAGGGTCGCGGATGGCTACACCTTC NA NA TRBJ1-2 TRBV5-5
CASSESGTGGDEQYF TGTGCCAGCAGCGAATCCGGGACAGGGGGTGACGAGCAGTACTTC TRBD1 NA TRBJ2-7 TRBV13
CASSYSSRGNSPLHF TGTGCCAGCAGTTACTCGTCCCGCGGGAATTCACCCCTCCACTTT NA NA TRBJ1-6 TRBV6-5
CASTDPGGFAYEQYF TGCGCCAGCACCGACCCGGGGGGGTTCGCCTACGAGCAGTACTTC TRBD2 NA TRBJ2-7 TRBV5-1
CASSQRGMTSGGMGGTDTQYF TGTGCCAGCAGCCAGAGGGGGATGACTAGCGGGGGAATGGGGGGCACAGATACGCAGTATTTT TRBD2 NA TRBJ2-3 TRBV4-2
CASSPGTGRSYEQYF TGTGCCAGTAGTCCTGGGACAGGGCGGTCCTACGAGCAGTACTTC TRBD1 NA TRBJ2-7 TRBV19
CASSLGNTEAFF TGCGCCAGCAGTTTGGGGAACACTGAAGCTTTCTTT NA once TRBJ1-1 TRBV4-1
CASSQVVGPNSYNEQFF TGCGCCAGCAGCCAAGTTGTGGGCCCTAACTCCTACAATGAGCAGTTCTTC NA NA TRBJ2-1 TRBV4-1
CASSRFIGDSQGYQYF TGTGCCAGTAGTAGGTTCATCGGGGACTCGCAGGGATATCAGTACTTC NA NA TRBJ2-7 TRBV19
CASSTGTGGDEQYF TGCGCCAGCAGTACCGGGACAGGGGGCGACGAGCAGTACTTC TRBD1 few TRBJ2-7 TRBV5-1
CASSEGGGLGYGYTF TGTGCCAGCAGTGAGGGGGGGGGATTAGGGTATGGCTACACCTTC NA NA TRBJ1-2 TRBV6-1
CASSVDGTSYNEQFF TGCGCCAGCAGCGTGGACGGTACTAGCTACAATGAGCAGTTCTTC NA NA TRBJ2-1 TRBV5-1
CASSLMGYGTGELFF TGTGCCAGCAGCTTAATGGGGTACGGGACCGGGGAGCTGTTTTTT NA NA TRBJ2-2 TRBV7-6
CASSLLASYEQYF TGTGCCAGCAGTTTACTAGCCTCCTACGAGCAGTACTTC NA NA TRBJ2-7 TRBV6-5
CASSNRQGTPYEQYF TGTGCCAGCAGTAACAGACAGGGCACCCCCTACGAGCAGTACTTC TRBD1 once TRBJ2-7 TRBV6-1
CASRAPGQYTGELFF TGTGCCAGCAGGGCCCCCGGACAGTACACCGGGGAGCTGTTTTTT NA once TRBJ2-2 TRBV27
CAYFYNEQFF TGTGCCTATTTCTACAATGAGCAGTTCTTC NA once TRBJ2-1 TRBV30
CASSQDRGSSYNSPLHF TGCGCCAGCAGCCAGGACAGGGGGAGCTCCTATAATTCACCCCTCCACTTT TRBD1 NA TRBJ1-6 TRBV4-3
CASSPERGNGGYTF TGTGCCAGCAGTCCCGAGCGAGGGAACGGTGGCTACACCTTC NA NA TRBJ1-2 TRBV6-1
CASTGDLDQPQHF TGTGCCAGCACCGGGGATTTGGATCAGCCCCAGCATTTT NA NA TRBJ1-5 TRBV2
CASSSFRDRGDTQYF TGTGCCAGCAGCTCCTTCCGGGACAGGGGTGATACGCAGTATTTT TRBD1 NA TRBJ2-3 TRBV5-6
CASNSGLYEQYF TGTGCCAGCAATTCAGGCTTATACGAGCAGTACTTC NA NA TRBJ2-7 TRBV2
CASTPAEVNTEAFF TGTGCCAGCACCCCAGCCGAGGTGAACACTGAAGCTTTCTTT NA NA TRBJ1-1 TRBV6-5
CASSWSSPAGQFF TGTGCCAGCAGCTGGTCCAGTCCTGCGGGGCAGTTCTTC NA NA TRBJ2-1 TRBV11-2
CASSSPAYGHTF TGTGCCAGCAGCTCACCAGCGTATGGCCACACCTTC NA NA TRBJ1-2 TRBV9
CASSPGTSGGNTGELFF TGTGCCAGTAGTCCCGGGACTAGCGGGGGAAACACCGGGGAGCTGTTTTTT TRBD2 NA TRBJ2-2 TRBV19
CAWSAPMGGVRRSNEQFF TGTGCCTGGAGTGCCCCCATGGGGGGAGTACGGCGATCGAATGAGCAGTTCTTC NA NA TRBJ2-1 TRBV30
CASSEWDTQYF TGTGCCAGCAGTGAATGGGATACGCAGTATTTT NA NA TRBJ2-3 TRBV25-1
CASSLGTAQGPNSPLHF TGTGCCAGCAGCTTAGGCACAGCCCAGGGGCCCAATTCACCCCTCCACTTT NA NA TRBJ1-6 TRBV7-9
CASSVGGRAGGRDEQFF TGTGCCAGCAGCGTAGGGGGTAGGGCAGGGGGCAGGGATGAGCAGTTCTTC TRBD1 NA TRBJ2-1 TRBV9
CATSRDGSMNTGELFF TGTGCCACCAGCAGAGATGGGTCTATGAACACCGGGGAGCTGTTTTTT NA NA TRBJ2-2 TRBV15
CASSLGQGALGDEQFF TGTGCCAGCAGTTTAGGACAGGGGGCGCTCGGGGATGAGCAGTTCTTC TRBD1 NA TRBJ2-1 TRBV28
CASSEYASGQGPHEQYF TGTGCCAGCAGTGAATATGCGTCGGGACAGGGCCCGCACGAGCAGTACTTC TRBD1 NA TRBJ2-7 TRBV6-1
CASSLSLGNTEAFF TGCGCCAGCAGCTTAAGTCTTGGGAACACTGAAGCTTTCTTT NA NA TRBJ1-1 TRBV5-1
CATQGSGELFF TGTGCCACCCAAGGGAGCGGGGAGCTGTTTTTT NA NA TRBJ2-2 TRBV6-1
CASSSGPGHRSYEQYF TGTGCCAGCAGCTCCGGACCGGGACACCGCTCCTACGAGCAGTACTTC NA NA TRBJ2-7 TRBV7-6
CASSQGTSGYGNTQYF TGCGCCAGCAGCCAAGGGACTAGCGGGTATGGGAATACGCAGTATTTT TRBD2 NA TRBJ2-3 TRBV5-1
CSVPIAGGPRGETQYF TGCAGCGTGCCCATAGCGGGAGGGCCGAGGGGGGAGACCCAGTACTTC TRBD2 NA TRBJ2-5 TRBV29-1
CASSPTQGALGSNQPQHF TGTGCCAGCAGCCCGACACAGGGGGCATTAGGTAGCAATCAGCCCCAGCATTTT TRBD1 NA TRBJ1-5 TRBV7-9
CASSPHPSVGNYEQYF TGTGCCAGCAGCCCACACCCCTCAGTGGGAAACTACGAGCAGTACTTC NA once TRBJ2-7 TRBV9
CASSEEAWSGGDTDTQYF TGCGCCAGCAGTGAAGAGGCCTGGAGCGGGGGGGACACAGATACGCAGTATTTT TRBD2 NA TRBJ2-3 TRBV10-1
CATSRPSYTQYF TGTGCCACCAGCAGACCTAGTTATACGCAGTATTTT NA NA TRBJ2-3 TRBV15
CASSSGPSGEQYF TGTGCCAGCAGCTCCGGACCCTCAGGGGAGCAGTACTTC NA NA TRBJ2-7 TRBV5-6
CASSPTQTGRVYGYTF TGTGCCAGCAGCCCCACCCAAACCGGCAGGGTCTATGGCTACACCTTC NA once TRBJ1-2 TRBV9